This T cell receptor (beta chain) comes out of a study of blood T cells in healthy people across ages. Study conclusions and caveats: Naive T cell percentage and TCR beta diversity correlated strongly. Naive CD4+ cell counts and diversity both ran higher in long-lived than in aged donors.

The authors ran a second PCR of about 7 to 11 cycles using a sample-barcoded 5' primer and a J-beta primer mix. A template-switch adaptor that had 12 random nucleotides put a tag on each cDNA molecule. TCRdb recomputed calls from the 5' RACE reads with MiXCR, one row per CDR3 protein. The sample yields around 900,000 distinct CDR3 sequences, just over 50% seen once. The CDR3 is 16 residues long. Germline loops: CDR1 SNHLY, CDR2 FYNNEI. Trimming removed 7 bases at V and 10 bases at J, with 26 bases between. For this clonotype: Antigen specificity is unknown.

The chain couples TRBV2 to TRBJ2-4, with no clear D. This clonotype was sampled from a woman aged 55-70 years in good health. Sequenced input: blood. Here the CDR3 reads CASTRSAWSTHTIQYF. The CDR3 bases are TGTGCCAGCACTCGATCCGCGTGGAGCACCCACACAATTCAGTACTTC.